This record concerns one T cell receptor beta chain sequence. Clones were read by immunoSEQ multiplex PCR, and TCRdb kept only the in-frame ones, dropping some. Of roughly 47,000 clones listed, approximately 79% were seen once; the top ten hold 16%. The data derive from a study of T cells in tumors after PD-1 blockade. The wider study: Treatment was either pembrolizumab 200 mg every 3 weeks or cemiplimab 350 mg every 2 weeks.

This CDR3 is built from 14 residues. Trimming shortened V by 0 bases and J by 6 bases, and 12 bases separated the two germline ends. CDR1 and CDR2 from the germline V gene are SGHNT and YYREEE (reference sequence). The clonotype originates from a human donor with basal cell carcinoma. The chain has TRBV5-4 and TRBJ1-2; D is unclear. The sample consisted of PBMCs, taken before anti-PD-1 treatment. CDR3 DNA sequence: TGTGCCAGCAGCTTGGATGGGCAGGCTGATGGCTACACCTTC. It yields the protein CASSLDGQADGYTF.